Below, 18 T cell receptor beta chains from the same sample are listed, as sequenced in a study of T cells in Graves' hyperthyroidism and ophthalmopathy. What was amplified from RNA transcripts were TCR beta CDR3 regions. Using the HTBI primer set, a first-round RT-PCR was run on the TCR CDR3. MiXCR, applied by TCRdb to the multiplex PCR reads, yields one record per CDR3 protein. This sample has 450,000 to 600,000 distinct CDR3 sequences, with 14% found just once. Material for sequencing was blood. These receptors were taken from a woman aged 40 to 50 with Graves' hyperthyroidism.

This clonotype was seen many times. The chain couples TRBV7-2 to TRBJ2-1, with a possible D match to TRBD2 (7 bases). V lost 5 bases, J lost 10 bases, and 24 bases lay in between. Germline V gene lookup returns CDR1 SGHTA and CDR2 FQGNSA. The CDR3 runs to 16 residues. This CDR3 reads CASSIQGGSPTGEQFF. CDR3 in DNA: TGTGCCAGCAGCATCCAGGGAGGGAGTCCCACAGGGGAGCAGTTCTTC.

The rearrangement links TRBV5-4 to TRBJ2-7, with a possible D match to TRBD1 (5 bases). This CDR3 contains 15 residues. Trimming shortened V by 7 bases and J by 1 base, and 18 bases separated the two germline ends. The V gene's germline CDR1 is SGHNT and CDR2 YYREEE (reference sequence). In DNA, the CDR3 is TGTGCCAGCCGGCAGGACATGCCCTCATCCTACGAGCAGTACTTC. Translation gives CASRQDMPSSYEQYF.

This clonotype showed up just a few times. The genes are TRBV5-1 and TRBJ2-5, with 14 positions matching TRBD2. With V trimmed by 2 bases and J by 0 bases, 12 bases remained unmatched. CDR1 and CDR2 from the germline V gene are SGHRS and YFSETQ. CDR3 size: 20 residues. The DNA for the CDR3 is TGCGCCAGCAGCTTCCTCCCGGGACTAGCGGGAGCCACGTACCAAGAGACCCAGTACTTC. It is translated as CASSFLPGLAGATYQETQYF.

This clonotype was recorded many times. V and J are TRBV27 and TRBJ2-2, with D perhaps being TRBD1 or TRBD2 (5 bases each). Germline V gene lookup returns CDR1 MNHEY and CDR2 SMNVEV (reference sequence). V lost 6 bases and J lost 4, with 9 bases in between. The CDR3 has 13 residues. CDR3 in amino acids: CASSFGGTGELFF. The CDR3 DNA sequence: TGTGCCAGCAGCTTTGGGGGCACCGGGGAGCTGTTTTTT.

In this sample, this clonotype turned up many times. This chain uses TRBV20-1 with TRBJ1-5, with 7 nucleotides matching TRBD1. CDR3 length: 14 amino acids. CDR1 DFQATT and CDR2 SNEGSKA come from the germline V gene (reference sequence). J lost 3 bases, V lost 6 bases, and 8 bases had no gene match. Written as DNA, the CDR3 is TGCAGTGCCGTCACCGGGACAGTCAATCAGCCCCAGCATTTT. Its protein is CSAVTGTVNQPQHF.

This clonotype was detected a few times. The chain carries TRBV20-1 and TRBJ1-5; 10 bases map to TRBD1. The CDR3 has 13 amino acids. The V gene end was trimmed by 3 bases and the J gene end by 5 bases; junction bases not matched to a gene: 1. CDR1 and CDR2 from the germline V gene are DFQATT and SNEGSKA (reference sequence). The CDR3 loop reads CSARTGGDQPQHF. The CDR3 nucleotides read TGCAGTGCTAGGACAGGGGGCGATCAGCCCCAGCATTTT.

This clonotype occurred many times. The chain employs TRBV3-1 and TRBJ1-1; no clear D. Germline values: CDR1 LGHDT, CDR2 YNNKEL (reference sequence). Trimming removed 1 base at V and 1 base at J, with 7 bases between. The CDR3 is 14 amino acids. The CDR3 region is CASSQGGRNTEAFF. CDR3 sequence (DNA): TGTGCCAGCAGCCAAGGTGGGAGGAACACTGAAGCTTTCTTT.

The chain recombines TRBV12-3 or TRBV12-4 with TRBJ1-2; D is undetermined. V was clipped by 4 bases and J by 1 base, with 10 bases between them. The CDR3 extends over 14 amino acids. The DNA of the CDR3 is TGTGCCAGCAGTTCACCGGGAGTTAACTATGGCTACACCTTC. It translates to CASSSPGVNYGYTF.

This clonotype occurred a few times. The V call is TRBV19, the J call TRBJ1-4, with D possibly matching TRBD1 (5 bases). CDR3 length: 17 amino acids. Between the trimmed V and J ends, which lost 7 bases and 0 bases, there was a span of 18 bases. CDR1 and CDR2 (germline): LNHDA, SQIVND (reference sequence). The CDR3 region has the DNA TGTGCCAGTAAGCCGACAGCGAAGGGTGCAACTAATGAAAAACTGTTTTTT. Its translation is CASKPTAKGATNEKLFF.

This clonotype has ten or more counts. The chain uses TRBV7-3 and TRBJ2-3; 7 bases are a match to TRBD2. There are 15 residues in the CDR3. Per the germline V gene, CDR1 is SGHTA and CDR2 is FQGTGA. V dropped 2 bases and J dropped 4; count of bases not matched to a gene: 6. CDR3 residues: CASSLFGSGADTQYF. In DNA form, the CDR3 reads TGTGCCAGCAGCTTATTCGGGAGCGGGGCAGATACGCAGTATTTT.

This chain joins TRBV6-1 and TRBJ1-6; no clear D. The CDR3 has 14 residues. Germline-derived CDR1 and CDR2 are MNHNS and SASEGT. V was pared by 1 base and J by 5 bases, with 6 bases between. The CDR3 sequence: CASSEVLNNSPLHF. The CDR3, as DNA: TGTGCCAGCAGTGAAGTTCTCAATAATTCACCCCTCCACTTT.

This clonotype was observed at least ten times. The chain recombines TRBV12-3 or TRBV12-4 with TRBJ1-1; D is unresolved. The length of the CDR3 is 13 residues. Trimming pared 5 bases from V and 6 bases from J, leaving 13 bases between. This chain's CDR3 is CASSQTWKAEAFF. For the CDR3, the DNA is TGTGCCAGCAGTCAGACCTGGAAGGCTGAAGCTTTCTTT.

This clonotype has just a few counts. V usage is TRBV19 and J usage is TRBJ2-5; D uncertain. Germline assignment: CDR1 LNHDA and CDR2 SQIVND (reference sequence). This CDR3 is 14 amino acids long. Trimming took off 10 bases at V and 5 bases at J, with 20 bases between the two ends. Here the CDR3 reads CATAPPGLRETQYF. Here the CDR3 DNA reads TGTGCCACCGCGCCTCCGGGTCTAAGGGAGACCCAGTACTTC.

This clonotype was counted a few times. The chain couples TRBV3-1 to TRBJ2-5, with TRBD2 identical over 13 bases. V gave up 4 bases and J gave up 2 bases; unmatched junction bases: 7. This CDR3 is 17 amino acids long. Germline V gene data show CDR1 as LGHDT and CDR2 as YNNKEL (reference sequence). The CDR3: CASSPGLAGVVQETQYF. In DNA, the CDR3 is TGTGCCAGCAGCCCTGGACTAGCGGGAGTAGTGCAAGAGACCCAGTACTTC.

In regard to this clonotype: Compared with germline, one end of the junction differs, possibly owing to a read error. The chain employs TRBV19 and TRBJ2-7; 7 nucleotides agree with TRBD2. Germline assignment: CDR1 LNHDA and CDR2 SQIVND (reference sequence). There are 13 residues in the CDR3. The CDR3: CASSIFSGYEKYF. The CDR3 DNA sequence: TGTGCCAGTAGTATTTTTAGCGGGTACGAGAAGTACTTC.

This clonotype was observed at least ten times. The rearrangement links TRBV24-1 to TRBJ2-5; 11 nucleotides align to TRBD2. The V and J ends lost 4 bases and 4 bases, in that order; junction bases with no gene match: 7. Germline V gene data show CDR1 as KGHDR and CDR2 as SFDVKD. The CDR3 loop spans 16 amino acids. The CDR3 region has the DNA TGTGCCACCAGTGACTCACTAGCGGGAGAAGTAGAGACCCAGTACTTC. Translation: CATSDSLAGEVETQYF.

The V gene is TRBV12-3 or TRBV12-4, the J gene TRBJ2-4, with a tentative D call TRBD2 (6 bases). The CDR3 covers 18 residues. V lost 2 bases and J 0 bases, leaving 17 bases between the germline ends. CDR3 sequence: CASSLKGTGLGAKNIQYF. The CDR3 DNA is TGTGCCAGCAGTTTAAAGGGGACGGGACTCGGAGCCAAAAACATTCAGTACTTC.

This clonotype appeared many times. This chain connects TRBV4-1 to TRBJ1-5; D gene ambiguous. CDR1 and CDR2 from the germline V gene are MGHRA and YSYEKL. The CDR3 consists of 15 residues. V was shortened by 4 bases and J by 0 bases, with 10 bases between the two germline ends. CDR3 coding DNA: TGCGCCAGCAGCCCCCCAGCTTATAGCAATCAGCCCCAGCATTTT. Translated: CASSPPAYSNQPQHF.